This TCR beta chain was recovered during a study of PD-1 blockade in classical Hodgkin lymphoma. This CDR3 region has 13 residues. Germline V gene lookup returns CDR1 SGHDT and CDR2 YYEEEE. V was trimmed by 4 bases and J by 3 bases, leaving 10 bases between them. Findings and caveats of the study: Before treatment, TCR diversity in newly diagnosed patients was reportedly lower than in healthy donors. Baseline diversity resembling that of newly diagnosed patients was seen in complete responders. Patients starting nivolumab less than 1 year after ASCT had lower diversity and were excluded from later analyses. Unlike CD8+ TCR diversity, which did not rise significantly by C4D1, CD4+ TCR diversity did.

Noted time point: cycle 4 day 1 (C4D1), after five to seven weeks of nivolumab. In every patient, relapse followed autologous stem cell transplantation, while exposure to brentuximab vedotin differed. In the case of this clone: Antigen specificity is unknown.

Produced via immunoSEQ multiplex PCR; TCRdb's table is partial and in-frame only. Counted here are 40,000 to 45,000 clones, around two thirds occurring once; the ten biggest clones make up about 2.7%. This material consisted of peripheral blood mononuclear cells (PBMCs), taken before the fourth cycle of nivolumab. This chain joins TRBV5-6 and TRBJ1-1; D gene unclear. This TCR was recovered from a human donor with classical Hodgkin lymphoma. This CDR3 is CASSATVYTEAFF. DNA for the CDR3: TGTGCCAGCAGCGCCACGGTGTACACTGAAGCTTTCTTT.